This T cell receptor (beta chain) originates from a study of spatial heterogeneity in lung cancer. Overall study results and limits: Numbers of ubiquitous and regional expanded TCRs tracked ubiquitous and regional nonsynonymous mutation counts, respectively. Expanded alpha and beta TCR counts within tumors tracked tumor mutation counts.

The CDR3 spans 16 residues. Germline values: CDR1 MNHNY, CDR2 SVGAGI (reference sequence). V was cut by 2 bases and J by 3 bases, with 16 bases left in between. One entry per CDR3 protein results from TCRdb running MiXCR on the 5' RACE reads. The sample has about 7,000 distinct CDR3 sequences; approximately 12% are singletons. This clonotype has ten or more counts. Its antigen is currently unknown. Stated time point: sample taken at primary tumor resection. This chain links TRBV6-6 with TRBJ1-1; TRBD1 might be the D (6 bases). The receptor was derived from a male donor with early-stage non-small cell lung cancer. This specimen was lung tumor tissue, taken at surgery. CDR3 loop: CASSYPRGVRDTEAFF. CDR3 DNA sequence: TGTGCCAGCAGTTACCCTAGGGGGGTTAGGGACACTGAAGCTTTCTTT.